These 2 T cell receptor beta chains share one sample of origin, sequenced in a study of blood T cell repertoires in COVID-19. Produced via immunoSEQ multiplex PCR; TCRdb's table is partial and in-frame only. This sample yields more than 95,000 clones, of which about 75% are seen a single time; just under 20% belongs to the top ten. The material sequenced was peripheral blood. All receptors come from a woman aged 70-85 years with acute or convalescent COVID-19.

This clone was seen a single time. Relative to the germline gene, one junction end is altered; a read error may explain this. The rearrangement joins TRBV5-5 to TRBJ1-1; D is uncertain. The CDR3 has 13 residues. Germline V CDR1 and CDR2: SGHKS, YYEKEE (reference sequence). Written as DNA, the CDR3 is TGTGCCAGCAGCCTGGGCGGTTTCACTGAAGCTTCCTTT. It specifies CASSLGGFTEASF.

The DNA for the CDR3 is TGTGCCAGCAGCCAGAGGTCCGCAACTAATGAAAAACTGTTTTTT. Its translation: CASSQRSATNEKLFF. This chain joins TRBV3-1 (or the pseudogene TRBV3-2) and TRBJ1-4; D is uncertain. Germline V lookup: CDR1 LGHDT, CDR2 YNNKEL (reference sequence). The CDR3 totals 15 residues. Trimming took off 3 bases at V and 0 bases at J, with 8 bases between the two ends.